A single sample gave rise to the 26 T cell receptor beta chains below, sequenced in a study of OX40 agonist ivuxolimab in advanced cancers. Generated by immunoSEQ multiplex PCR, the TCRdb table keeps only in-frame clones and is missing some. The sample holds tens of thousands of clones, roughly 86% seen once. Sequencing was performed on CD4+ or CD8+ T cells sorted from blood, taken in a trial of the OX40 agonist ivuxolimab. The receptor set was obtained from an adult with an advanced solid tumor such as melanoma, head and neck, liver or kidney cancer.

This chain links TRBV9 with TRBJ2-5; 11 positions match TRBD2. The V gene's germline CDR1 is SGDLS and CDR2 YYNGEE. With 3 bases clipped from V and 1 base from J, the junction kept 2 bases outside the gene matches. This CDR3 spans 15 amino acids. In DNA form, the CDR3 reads TGTGCCAGCAGCGCAGGGACTAGCGGCCAAGAGACCCAGTACTTC. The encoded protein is CASSAGTSGQETQYF.

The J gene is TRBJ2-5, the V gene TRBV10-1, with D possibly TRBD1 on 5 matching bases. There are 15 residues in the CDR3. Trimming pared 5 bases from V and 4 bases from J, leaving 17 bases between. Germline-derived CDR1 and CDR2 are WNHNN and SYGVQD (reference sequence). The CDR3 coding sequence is TGCGCCAGCAGTCAGGGATCCATTCCAAGAGAGACCCAGTACTTC. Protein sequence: CASSQGSIPRETQYF.

CDR3: CASRGTAPLEQYF. CDR3 DNA: TGTGCCAGCCGCGGGACAGCTCCCCTCGAGCAGTACTTC. The chain links TRBV7-9 to TRBJ2-7; tentatively, D is TRBD1 (7 bases). CDR1 is SEHNR and CDR2 is FQNEAQ in the germline V gene (reference sequence). CDR3 length: 13 residues. Trimming removed 8 bases at V and 6 bases at J, with 17 bases between.

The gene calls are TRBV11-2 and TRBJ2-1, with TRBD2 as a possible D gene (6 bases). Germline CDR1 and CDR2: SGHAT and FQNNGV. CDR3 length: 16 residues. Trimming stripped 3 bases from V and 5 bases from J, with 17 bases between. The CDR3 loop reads CASSLVSPPGDNEQFF. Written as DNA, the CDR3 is TGTGCCAGCAGCTTGGTGAGCCCGCCGGGAGACAATGAGCAGTTCTTC. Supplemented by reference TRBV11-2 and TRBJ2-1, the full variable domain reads EAGVAQSPRYKIIEKRQSVAFWCNPISGHATLYWYQQILGQGPKLLIQFQNNGVVDDSQLPKDRFSAERLKGVDSTLKIQPAKLEDSAVYLCASSLVSPPGDNEQFFGPGTRLTVL.

CDR3 sequence reads: CASSPRTGSNQPQHF. In DNA, the CDR3 is TGTGCCAGCAGTCCCAGGACAGGAAGCAATCAGCCCCAGCATTTT. The chain carries TRBV28 and TRBJ1-5; TRBD1 agrees at 7 bases. The CDR3 runs 15 residues. Unmatched junction bases numbered 5, after V lost 5 bases and J lost 1 base. CDR1 is MDHEN, CDR2 SYDVKM, per germline.

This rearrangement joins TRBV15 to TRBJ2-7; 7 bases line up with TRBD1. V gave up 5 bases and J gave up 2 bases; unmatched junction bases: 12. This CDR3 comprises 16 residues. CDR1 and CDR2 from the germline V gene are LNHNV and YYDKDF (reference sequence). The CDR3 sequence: CATSDSPGQVTYEQYF. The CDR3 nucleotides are TGTGCCACCAGCGATTCTCCCGGACAGGTGACCTACGAGCAGTACTTC.

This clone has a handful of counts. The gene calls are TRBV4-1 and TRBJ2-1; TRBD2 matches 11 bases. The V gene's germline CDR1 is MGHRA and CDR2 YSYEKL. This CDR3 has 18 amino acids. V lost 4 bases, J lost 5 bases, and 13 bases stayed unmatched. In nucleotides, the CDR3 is TGCGCCAGCAGCCTTACTACTAGCGGGGGCCACCGACACAATGAGCAGTTCTTC. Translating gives CASSLTTSGGHRHNEQFF.

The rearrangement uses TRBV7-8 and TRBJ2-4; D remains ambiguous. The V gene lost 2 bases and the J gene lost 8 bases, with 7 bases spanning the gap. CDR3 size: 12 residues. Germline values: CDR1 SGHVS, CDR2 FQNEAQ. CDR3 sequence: CASSLLSDIQYF. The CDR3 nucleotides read TGTGCCAGCAGCTTATTGTCGGACATTCAGTACTTC.

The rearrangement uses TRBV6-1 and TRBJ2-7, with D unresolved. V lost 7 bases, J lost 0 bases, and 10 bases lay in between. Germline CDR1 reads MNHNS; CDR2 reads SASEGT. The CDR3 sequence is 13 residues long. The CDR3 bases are TGTGCCAGCACCAGAGCGAACTCCTACGAGCAGTACTTC. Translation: CASTRANSYEQYF.

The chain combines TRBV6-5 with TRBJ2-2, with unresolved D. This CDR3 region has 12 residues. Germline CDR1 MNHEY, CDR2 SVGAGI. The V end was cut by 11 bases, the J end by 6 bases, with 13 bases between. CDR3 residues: CALVGEAGELFF. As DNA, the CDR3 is TGTGCCCTTGTGGGCGAGGCCGGGGAGCTGTTTTTT.

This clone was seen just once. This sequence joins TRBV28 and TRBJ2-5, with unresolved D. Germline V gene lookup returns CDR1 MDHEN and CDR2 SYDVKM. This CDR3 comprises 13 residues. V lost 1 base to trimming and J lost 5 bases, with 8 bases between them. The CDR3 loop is CASSLSVRETQYF. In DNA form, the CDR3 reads TGTGCCAGCAGTTTATCAGTAAGGGAGACCCAGTACTTC.

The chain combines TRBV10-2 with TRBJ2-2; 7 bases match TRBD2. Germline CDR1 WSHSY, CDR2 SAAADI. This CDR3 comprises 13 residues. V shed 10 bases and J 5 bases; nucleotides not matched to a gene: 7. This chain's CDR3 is CATRGSGTGELFF. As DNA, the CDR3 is TGCGCCACCCGGGGTAGCGGGACCGGGGAGCTGTTTTTT.

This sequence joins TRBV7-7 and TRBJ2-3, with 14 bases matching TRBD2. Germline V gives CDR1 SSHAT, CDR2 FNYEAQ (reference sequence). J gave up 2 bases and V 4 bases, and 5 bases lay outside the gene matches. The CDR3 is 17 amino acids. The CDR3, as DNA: TGTGCCAGCAGCTACGGACTAGCGGGGGGTTTCACAGATACGCAGTATTTT. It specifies CASSYGLAGGFTDTQYF.

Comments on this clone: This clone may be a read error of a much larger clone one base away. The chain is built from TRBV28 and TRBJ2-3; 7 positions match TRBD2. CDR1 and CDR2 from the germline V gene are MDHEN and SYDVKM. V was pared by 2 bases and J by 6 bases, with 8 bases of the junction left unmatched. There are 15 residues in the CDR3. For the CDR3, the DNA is TGTGCCAGCAGTTTACTAGCGGAGGAGGGTGATACGCAGTATTTT. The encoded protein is CASSLLAEEGDTQYF. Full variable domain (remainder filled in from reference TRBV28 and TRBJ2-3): DVKVTQSSRYLVKRTGEKVFLECVQDMDHENMFWYRQDPGLGLRLIYFSYDVKMKEKGDIPEGYSVSREKKERFSLILESASTNQTSMYLCASSLLAEEGDTQYFGPGTRLTVL.

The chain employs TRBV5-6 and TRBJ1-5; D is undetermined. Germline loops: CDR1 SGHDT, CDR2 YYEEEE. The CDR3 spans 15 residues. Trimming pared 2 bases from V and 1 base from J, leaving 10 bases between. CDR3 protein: CASSLGQSSNQPQHF. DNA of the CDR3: TGTGCCAGCAGCTTAGGCCAGTCCAGCAATCAGCCCCAGCATTTT.

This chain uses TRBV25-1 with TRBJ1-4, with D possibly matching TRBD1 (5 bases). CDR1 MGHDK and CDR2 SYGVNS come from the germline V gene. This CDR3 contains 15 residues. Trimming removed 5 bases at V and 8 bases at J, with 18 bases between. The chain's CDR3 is CASSPPRGAEEKLFF. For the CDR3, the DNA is TGTGCCAGCAGTCCCCCCCGAGGGGCTGAGGAAAAACTGTTTTTT.

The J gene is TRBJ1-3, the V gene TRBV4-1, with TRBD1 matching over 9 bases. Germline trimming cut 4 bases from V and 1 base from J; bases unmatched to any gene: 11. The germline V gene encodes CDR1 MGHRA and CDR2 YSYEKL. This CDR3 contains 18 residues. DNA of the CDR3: TGCGCCAGCAGCCCCGGACAGGGGACAGAGCTTTCTGGAAACACCATATATTTT. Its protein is CASSPGQGTELSGNTIYF.

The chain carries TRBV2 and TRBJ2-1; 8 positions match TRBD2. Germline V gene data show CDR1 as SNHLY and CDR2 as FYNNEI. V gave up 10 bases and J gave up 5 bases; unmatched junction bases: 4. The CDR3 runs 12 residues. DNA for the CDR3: TGTGCCATGCGGACTAGCAACAATGAGCAGTTCTTC. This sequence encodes CAMRTSNNEQFF.

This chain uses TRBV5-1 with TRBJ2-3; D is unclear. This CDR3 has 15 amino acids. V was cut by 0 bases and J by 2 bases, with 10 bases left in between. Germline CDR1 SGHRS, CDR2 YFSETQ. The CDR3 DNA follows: TGCGCCAGCAGCTTGGTAGTAGGGCACACAGATACGCAGTATTTT. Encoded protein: CASSLVVGHTDTQYF.

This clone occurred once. CDR3 sequence (DNA): TGTGCCAGCAGTTTCGTCACTAACGGCTACGAGCAGTACTTC. Encoded protein: CASSFVTNGYEQYF. This chain joins TRBV27 and TRBJ2-7; D not certain. V was shortened by 3 bases and J by 3 bases, with 12 bases between the two germline ends. This CDR3 is 14 amino acids long. CDR1 and CDR2 from the germline V gene are MNHEY and SMNVEV (reference sequence).

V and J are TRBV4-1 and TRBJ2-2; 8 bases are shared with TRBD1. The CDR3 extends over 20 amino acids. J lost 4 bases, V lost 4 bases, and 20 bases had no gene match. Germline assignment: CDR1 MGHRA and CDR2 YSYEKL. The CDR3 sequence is CASSPKTVSRGQALTGELFF. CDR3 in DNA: TGCGCCAGCAGCCCCAAAACTGTTAGCCGGGGACAGGCGCTCACCGGGGAGCTGTTTTTT.

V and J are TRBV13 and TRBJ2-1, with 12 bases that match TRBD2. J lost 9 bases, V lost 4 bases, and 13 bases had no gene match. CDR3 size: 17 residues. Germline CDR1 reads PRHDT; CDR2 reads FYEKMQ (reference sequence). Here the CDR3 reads CASSSGASGRAIVEQFF. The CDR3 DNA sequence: TGTGCCAGCAGCTCTGGGGCTAGCGGGAGGGCCATCGTTGAGCAGTTCTTC.

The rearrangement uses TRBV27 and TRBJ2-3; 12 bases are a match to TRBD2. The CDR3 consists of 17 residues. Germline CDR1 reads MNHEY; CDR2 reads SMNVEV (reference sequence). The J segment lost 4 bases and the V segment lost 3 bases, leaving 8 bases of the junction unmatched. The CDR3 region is CASSFLLAGGSADTQYF. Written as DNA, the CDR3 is TGTGCCAGCAGTTTCCTTCTAGCGGGAGGGTCGGCAGATACGCAGTATTTT.

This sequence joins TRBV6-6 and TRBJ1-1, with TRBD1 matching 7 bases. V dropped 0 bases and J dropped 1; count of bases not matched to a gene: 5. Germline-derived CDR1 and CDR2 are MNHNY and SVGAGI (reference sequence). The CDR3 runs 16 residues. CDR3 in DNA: TGTGCCAGCAGTTACTCGACAGGGTTGGCGAACACTGAAGCTTTCTTT. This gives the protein CASSYSTGLANTEAFF.

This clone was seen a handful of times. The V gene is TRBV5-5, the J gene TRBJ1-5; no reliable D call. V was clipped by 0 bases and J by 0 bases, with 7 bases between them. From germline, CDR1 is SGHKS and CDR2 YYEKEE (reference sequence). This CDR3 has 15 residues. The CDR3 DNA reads TGTGCCAGCAGCTTGGAAGGGAATAGCAATCAGCCCCAGCATTTT. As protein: CASSLEGNSNQPQHF.

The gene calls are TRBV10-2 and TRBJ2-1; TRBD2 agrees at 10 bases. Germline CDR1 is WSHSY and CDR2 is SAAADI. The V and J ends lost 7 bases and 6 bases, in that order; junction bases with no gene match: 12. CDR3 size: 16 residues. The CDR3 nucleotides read TGCGCCAGCACCTTGACTAGCGGGCCGTCCCGCAATGAGCAGTTCTTC. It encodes CASTLTSGPSRNEQFF.